Judged by abundance, the clone carrying this T cell receptor (delta chain) is medium-sized. The data were obtained in a study of gamma-delta T cells after stem cell transplantation. TCRdb made new clone calls on the RT-PCR reads using CATT. The sample holds over a thousand delta-chain clones, less than 20% seen once. The V segment lost 0 bases and the J segment 2 bases; nucleotides outside the gene matches: 10. Germline V gives CDR1 GEAIGNYY, CDR2 EKD. The CDR3 contains 18 residues. V is TRDV2 and J is TRDJ1; the match to TRDD3 covers 11 bases. This TCR was recovered from a human donor. It is not recorded whose cells these are; they may come from a transplant donor. Sequenced material: gamma-delta T cells. CDR3 nucleotide sequence: TGTGCCTGTGACACCCTCCGTACTGGGGGATATGAGACCGATAAACTCATCTTT. Translation: CACDTLRTGGYETDKLIF.